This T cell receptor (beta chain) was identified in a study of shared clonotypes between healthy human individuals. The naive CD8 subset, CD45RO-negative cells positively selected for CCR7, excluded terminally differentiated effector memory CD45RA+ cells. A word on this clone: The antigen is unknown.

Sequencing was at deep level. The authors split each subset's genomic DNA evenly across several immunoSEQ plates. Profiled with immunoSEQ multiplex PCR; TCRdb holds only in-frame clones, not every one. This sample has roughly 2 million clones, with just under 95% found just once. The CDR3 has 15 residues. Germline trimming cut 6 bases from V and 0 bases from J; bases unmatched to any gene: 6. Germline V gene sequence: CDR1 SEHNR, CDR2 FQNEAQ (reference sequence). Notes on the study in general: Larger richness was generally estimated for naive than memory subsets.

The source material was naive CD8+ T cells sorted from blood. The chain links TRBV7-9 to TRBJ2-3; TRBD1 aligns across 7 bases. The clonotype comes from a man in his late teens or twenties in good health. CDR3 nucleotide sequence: TGTGCCAGCAGTCCCGGACAGGCTAGCACAGATACGCAGTATTTT. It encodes CASSPGQASTDTQYF.